The 6 T cell receptor beta chains below all came from one sample that was sequenced in a study of radiotherapy plus CTLA-4 blockade in lung cancer. Clones were sequenced by immunoSEQ multiplex PCR, and TCRdb holds only the in-frame ones, with some missing. The sample gives under 95,000 clones, under 80% of which show up once; approximately 24% is in the top ten. Sequencing was performed on peripheral blood, taken from a patient treated with radiotherapy plus ipilimumab. The receptors stem from a human donor with non-small cell lung cancer whose response to radiotherapy plus ipilimumab could not be evaluated. Some clones in this sample may be carry-over from other donors' samples.

The chain is built from TRBV11-2 and TRBJ2-1, with D possibly matching TRBD2 (5 bases). Germline V gives CDR1 SGHAT, CDR2 FQNNGV. The ends were cut back, 1 base at V and 9 bases at J, with 10 bases in the middle. The CDR3 extends over 13 amino acids. CDR3 nucleotide sequence: TGTGCCAGCAGCTTAGCGTCGAGGGTTGAGCAGTTCTTC. Translation: CASSLASRVEQFF.

The J gene is TRBJ2-7, the V gene TRBV4-1; 13 bases fit TRBD2. The CDR3 loop spans 18 amino acids. V shed 4 bases, J shed 2 bases, and the junction held 11 bases outside the gene matches. Germline values: CDR1 MGHRA, CDR2 YSYEKL. CDR3 bases: TGCGCCAGCAGCCGGAAGGGGACTAGCGGGGAGGCAACCTACGAGCAGTACTTC. Protein sequence: CASSRKGTSGEATYEQYF.

The chain uses TRBV7-2 and TRBJ1-5; 12 bases line up with TRBD1. The length of the CDR3 is 16 residues. Germline CDR1 SGHTA, CDR2 FQGNSA. The ends lost 0 bases at V and 6 bases at J; junction bases unmatched: 3. The CDR3 nucleotides are TGTGCCAGCAGCTTAGCGGGACAGGGGGCGGTTCAGCCCCAGCATTTT. Translated: CASSLAGQGAVQPQHF.

With regard to this clone: One end of the junction fails to match germline, which may point to a read error. The chain employs TRBV4-3 and TRBJ1-2; D might be TRBD1 (5 bases). CDR1 is LGHNA and CDR2 is YSLEER in the germline V gene. The CDR3 runs 13 residues. CDR3: CASSRGTDYGSTF. DNA for the CDR3: TGCGCCAGCAGCCGCGGGACGGATTATGGCTCCACCTTC.

The chain recombines TRBV4-1 with TRBJ1-2; weak D call: TRBD1 (6 bases). V shed 2 bases and J shed 4 bases, with 11 bases lying between them. The CDR3 is made up of 14 amino acids. CDR1 MGHRA and CDR2 YSYEKL come from the germline V gene. The CDR3 sequence: CASSQKGDPYGYTF. The CDR3 DNA sequence: TGCGCCAGCAGCCAAAAGGGGGATCCCTATGGCTACACCTTC.

The rearrangement uses TRBV5-1 and TRBJ2-2, with D hard to call. V was cut by 0 bases and J by 3 bases, with 6 bases left in between. CDR1 and CDR2 (germline): SGHRS, YFSETQ. The CDR3 runs to 14 residues. This CDR3 is CASSLVEDTGELFF. CDR3 nucleotide sequence: TGCGCCAGCAGCTTGGTCGAGGACACCGGGGAGCTGTTTTTT.